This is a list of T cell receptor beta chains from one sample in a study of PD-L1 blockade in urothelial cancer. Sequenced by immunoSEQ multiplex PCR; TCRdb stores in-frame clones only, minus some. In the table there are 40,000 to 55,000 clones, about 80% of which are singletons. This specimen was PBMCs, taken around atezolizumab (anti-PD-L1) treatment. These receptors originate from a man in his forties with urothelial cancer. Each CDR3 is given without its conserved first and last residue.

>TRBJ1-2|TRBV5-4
ASSGGGLNYGYT
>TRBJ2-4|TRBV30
AWTFGAKNIQY
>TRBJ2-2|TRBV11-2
ASSSGLAGAGELF
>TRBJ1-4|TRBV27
ASKGQPLTNEKLF
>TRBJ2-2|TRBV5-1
ASSILQGAAGELF
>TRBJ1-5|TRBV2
ASSGTGARLGNQPQH
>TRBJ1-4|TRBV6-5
ASSPLTRPNEKLF
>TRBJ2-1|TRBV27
ASSWRLAGGINEQF
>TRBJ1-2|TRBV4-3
ASSHGYGYT
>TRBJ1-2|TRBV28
ASSFGRYGYT
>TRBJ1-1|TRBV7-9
ALSYPRDRATDTEAF
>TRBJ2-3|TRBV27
ASSFTPGVSTDTQY
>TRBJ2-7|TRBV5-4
ASSPGQGPSYEQY
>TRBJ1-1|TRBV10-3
AISQRTEAF
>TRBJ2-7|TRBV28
ASSLAPYEQY
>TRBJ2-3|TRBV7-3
ASRASSGSTDTQY
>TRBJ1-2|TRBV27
ASSFGQNYGYT
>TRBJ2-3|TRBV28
ASSLLWTSSADTQY
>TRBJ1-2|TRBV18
ASSPRDRGGYGYT
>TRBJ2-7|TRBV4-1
ASSPQPGLESYEQY
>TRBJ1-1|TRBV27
ASMQGVLTEAF
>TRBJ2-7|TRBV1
TSSPTGDRDGEQY
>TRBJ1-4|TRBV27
ASSLAPRSNEKLF
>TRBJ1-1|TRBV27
ASSLKAGTNTEAF
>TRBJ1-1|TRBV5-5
ASSIIGGRGVTEAF
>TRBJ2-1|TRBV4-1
ASSHILALAGEREQF
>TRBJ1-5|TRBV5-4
ACSGDKDQPQH
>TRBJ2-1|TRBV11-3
ASSSGTSGINEQF
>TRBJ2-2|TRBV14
ASSLQTNTGELF
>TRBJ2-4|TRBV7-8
ASSFGLGPKNIQY
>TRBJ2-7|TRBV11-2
ASSLIGGGGYEQY
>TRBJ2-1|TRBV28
ASSKGYNEQF
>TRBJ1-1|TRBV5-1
APRGQGIKDRTEAF
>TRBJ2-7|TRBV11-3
ASSSGYQDRGKQY
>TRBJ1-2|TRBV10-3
ATREGRPPGNYGYT
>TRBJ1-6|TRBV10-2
ASSERQDLH
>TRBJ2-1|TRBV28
ASSWGRGRREQF
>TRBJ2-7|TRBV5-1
ASSFGTSGRAGEQY
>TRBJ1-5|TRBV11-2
ASSLGENQPQH
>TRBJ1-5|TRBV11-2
ASSSRGAPQH
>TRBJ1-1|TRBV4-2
ASRQGILNTEAF
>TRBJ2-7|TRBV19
ASSLLAGAYEQY